The clone carrying this T cell receptor beta chain showed up many times. The target antigen is unknown. The data were obtained in a study of CD8 T cells in ankylosing spondylitis. 5'-RACE, quantitative and with molecular barcodes, yielded the TCR beta libraries. MiXCR was run by TCRdb on the 5' RACE reads, yielding one entry per CDR3 protein. Here the sample spans a few hundred thousand distinct CDR3 sequences, approximately 11% being singletons. This CDR3 contains 15 residues. V was pared by 4 bases and J by 3 bases, with 16 bases between. CDR1 is MDHEN, CDR2 SYDVKM, per germline. General study points: Blood from ankylosing spondylitis patients appeared to carry a characteristic roughly 8-variant TCR beta motif. It was reported that disease-linked clones were significantly enriched in matched ankylosing spondylitis synovial fluid.

The rearrangement joins TRBV28 to TRBJ2-7, with D maybe TRBD1 (6 bases). The receptor's source is a male donor with ankylosing spondylitis or in good health (not recorded which). Sequenced input: blood, either unsorted or a sorted T cell fraction (not recorded which). The CDR3, as DNA: TGTGCCAGCAGTTCCATCGGACAGACGGACTACGAGCAGTACTTC. Its protein product is CASSSIGQTDYEQYF.